The next 19 T cell receptor beta chains were all read from a single sample in a study of CD8+ T cells in alopecia areata. Reverse transcription of extracted RNA yielded cDNA, which provided the sequencing template. Measured with immunoSEQ multiplex PCR; TCRdb has only the in-frame clones, and not every one. The repertoire includes more than 95,000 clones, less than 70% of them detected once, and about 9% sits in the top ten. Sequenced: CD4+ T cells sorted from blood. The source is a human donor in good health.

In DNA, the CDR3 is TGTGCCAGTATGGGATCGACAGGGACCTACGAGCAGTACTTC. Its translation is CASMGSTGTYEQYF. The V gene is TRBV6-6, the J gene TRBJ2-7, with TRBD1 matching over 7 bases. The CDR3 consists of 14 residues. J gave up 2 bases and V 9 bases, and 10 bases lay outside the gene matches. CDR1 is MNHNY, CDR2 SVGAGI, per germline (reference sequence).

This sequence joins TRBV29-1 and TRBJ1-2, with D tentatively TRBD1 (6 bases). Trimming left V 7 bases short and J 4 bases short, with 19 bases between. CDR1 and CDR2 from the germline V gene are SQVTM and ANQGSEA. This CDR3 is built from 14 residues. CDR3 DNA: TGCAGCGCCGTCAAATCGGGGGGCAGCTATGGCTACACCTTC. It yields the protein CSAVKSGGSYGYTF. The full variable domain, in which reference TRBV29-1 and TRBJ1-2 provide the parts outside the CDR3, is SAVISQKPSRDICQRGTSLTIQCQVDSQVTMMFWYRQQPGQSLTLIATANQGSEATYESGFVIDKFPISRPNLTFSTLTVSNMSPEDSSIYLCSAVKSGGSYGYTFGSGTRLTVV.

On this clone itself: This may arise from a read error, as a much more abundant clone is one base away. The gene calls are TRBV6-5 and TRBJ2-3; D possibly corresponds to TRBD2 (6 bases). The CDR3 has 13 residues. Germline V lookup: CDR1 MNHEY, CDR2 SVGAGI. Trimming took off 6 bases at V and 3 bases at J, with 10 bases between the two ends. The chain's CDR3 is CASSRDFTDTQYF. CDR3 in DNA: TGTGCCAGCAGCCGGGACTTTACAGATACGCAGTATTTT.

The chain uses TRBV6-5 and TRBJ2-7; a weak D match, TRBD2 (7 bases). Trimming stripped 2 bases from V and 0 bases from J, with 14 bases between. This CDR3 is built from 16 residues. Germline V CDR1 and CDR2: MNHEY, SVGAGI. This chain's CDR3 is CASSYITAGASYEQYF. The CDR3 DNA follows: TGTGCCAGCAGTTACATTACGGCGGGGGCCTCCTACGAGCAGTACTTC.

This chain joins TRBV11-2 and TRBJ2-5; D is possibly TRBD2 (6 bases). V lost 5 bases and J 2 bases, leaving 9 bases between the germline ends. The CDR3 is made up of 13 amino acids. Germline CDR1 and CDR2: SGHAT and FQNNGV. The CDR3 loop reads CASSRDLQETQYF. The CDR3 region has the DNA TGTGCCAGCAGCCGGGACTTACAAGAGACCCAGTACTTC. The full variable domain, in which reference TRBV11-2 and TRBJ2-5 provide the parts outside the CDR3, is EAGVAQSPRYKIIEKRQSVAFWCNPISGHATLYWYQQILGQGPKLLIQFQNNGVVDDSQLPKDRFSAERLKGVDSTLKIQPAKLEDSAVYLCASSRDLQETQYFGPGTRLLVL.

This sequence joins TRBV29-1 and TRBJ1-1, with 8 bases identical to TRBD1. The CDR3 contains 14 residues. Germline CDR1 SQVTM, CDR2 ANQGSEA. V was pared by 6 bases and J by 0 bases, with 6 bases of the junction left unmatched. CDR3 sequence: CSVARQGMNTEAFF. CDR3 in DNA: TGCAGCGTGGCTCGACAGGGGATGAACACTGAAGCTTTCTTT.

The DNA for the CDR3 is TGTGCCAGCAGTTTAGCAGGGGGCGATGGCTACACCTTC. As protein: CASSLAGGDGYTF. The chain uses TRBV28 and TRBJ1-2, with 8 positions matching TRBD1. Germline V gene data show CDR1 as MDHEN and CDR2 as SYDVKM. The CDR3 runs 13 residues. Trimming removed 2 bases from V and 6 bases from J; junction bases left unmatched: 2.

DNA of the CDR3: TGTGCCAGCGGCCCTCTGGCGTACAGCCCTTACAATGAGCAGTTCTTC. It is translated as CASGPLAYSPYNEQFF. This chain uses TRBV7-9 with TRBJ2-1; unclear D gene. The CDR3 runs to 16 residues. Germline V gene data show CDR1 as SEHNR and CDR2 as FQNEAQ (reference sequence). Trimming left V 8 bases short and J 4 bases short, with 21 bases between. Filled out from reference TRBV7-9 and TRBJ2-1, the complete variable domain reads DTGVSQNPRHKITKRGQNVTFRCDPISEHNRLYWYRQTLGQGPEFLTYFQNEAQLEKSRLLSDRFSAERPKGSFSTLEIQRTEQGDSAMYLCASGPLAYSPYNEQFFGPGTRLTVL.

V and J are TRBV25-1 and TRBJ2-5, with D hard to call. With 2 bases removed from V and 5 bases from J, the gap between germline ends came to 3 bases. CDR1 is MGHDK and CDR2 is SYGVNS in the germline V gene. This CDR3 spans 11 amino acids. The CDR3: CASSEVETQYF. CDR3 sequence (DNA): TGTGCCAGCAGTGAAGTCGAGACCCAGTACTTC.

The chain joins TRBV6-6 to TRBJ2-2, with TRBD1 as a possible D gene (5 bases). V was clipped by 5 bases and J by 6 bases, with 13 bases between them. The CDR3 has 14 residues. Germline CDR1 reads MNHNY; CDR2 reads SVGAGI (reference sequence). Here the CDR3 reads CASSGGHSPGELFF. The CDR3 DNA is TGTGCCAGCAGTGGCGGACACTCCCCCGGGGAGCTGTTTTTT.

The chain uses TRBV18 and TRBJ2-1; TRBD1 agrees at 9 bases. The CDR3 contains 14 residues. Unmatched junction bases numbered 8, after V lost 4 bases and J lost 10 bases. Germline V lookup: CDR1 KGHSH, CDR2 LQKENI. As DNA, the CDR3 is TGTGCCAGCTCACTCGGACAGGGGTCGGTGGAGCAGTTCTTC. Amino acids: CASSLGQGSVEQFF.

The V gene is TRBV11-2, the J gene TRBJ1-1; possible D gene TRBD1, 5 bases. V gave up 0 bases and J gave up 11 bases, with 13 bases separating them. Germline V lookup: CDR1 SGHAT, CDR2 FQNNGV. CDR3 length: 13 amino acids. The CDR3 DNA reads TGTGCCAGCAGCTTAGACCGGGGCAGGAAGGCTTTCTTT. This encodes CASSLDRGRKAFF.

This chain uses TRBV5-1 with TRBJ2-1; possibly TRBD2 for D (6 bases). Trimming left V 1 base short and J 2 bases short, with 10 bases between. The CDR3 length is 15 residues. Germline V CDR1 and CDR2: SGHRS, YFSETQ. The CDR3 sequence: CASSLWEVPYNEQFF. DNA for the CDR3: TGCGCCAGCAGCTTGTGGGAGGTCCCCTACAATGAGCAGTTCTTC.

The chain couples TRBV7-2 to TRBJ1-6; D is unresolved. The V and J ends lost 0 bases and 10 bases respectively, with 10 bases between them. The CDR3 has 14 amino acids. Germline V gives CDR1 SGHTA, CDR2 FQGNSA. CDR3: CASSLAPPRSPLHF. CDR3 DNA sequence: TGTGCCAGCAGCTTAGCCCCGCCCAGATCACCCCTCCACTTT.

The chain employs TRBV5-1 and TRBJ1-1; D not certain. The V gene lost 5 bases and the J gene lost 4 bases, with 18 bases spanning the gap. Germline loops: CDR1 SGHRS, CDR2 YFSETQ. The CDR3 extends over 15 amino acids. Written as DNA, the CDR3 is TGCGCCAGCAGTACCGAGGTGGCGGGGAGCACTGAAGCTTTCTTT. Translation gives CASSTEVAGSTEAFF.

V usage is TRBV25-1 and J usage is TRBJ1-1; weak D call: TRBD1 (5 bases). Germline V gene sequence: CDR1 MGHDK, CDR2 SYGVNS. The CDR3 is 15 residues long. V lost 1 base, J lost 5 bases, and 14 bases lay in between. The CDR3 DNA sequence: TGTGCCAGCAGTGAATTTGAGGGGCCGGGAACTGAAGCTTTCTTT. Its translation is CASSEFEGPGTEAFF.

The V gene is TRBV7-2, the J gene TRBJ1-5, with TRBD1 matching over 11 bases. The CDR3 totals 14 residues. J gave up 5 bases and V 4 bases, and 1 base lay outside the gene matches. The V gene's germline CDR1 is SGHTA and CDR2 FQGNSA. CDR3 nucleotide sequence: TGTGCCAGCAGCTCGGGACAGGGGGATCAGCCCCAGCATTTT. This encodes CASSSGQGDQPQHF.

This clone has more than one count but fewer than ten. The chain has TRBV18 and TRBJ2-5; 7 nucleotides match TRBD1. The CDR3 is made up of 14 amino acids. CDR1 is KGHSH, CDR2 LQKENI, per germline. V shed 2 bases, J shed 5 bases, and the junction held 5 bases outside the gene matches. CDR3 DNA: TGTGCCAGCTCACCAGCAGGACAGGTGGAGACCCAGTACTTC. It yields the protein CASSPAGQVETQYF.

The chain links TRBV15 to TRBJ1-2; 8 bases map to TRBD1. Germline CDR1 LNHNV, CDR2 YYDKDF (reference sequence). The CDR3 covers 16 residues. The V and J ends lost 0 bases and 9 bases, in that order; junction bases with no gene match: 12. CDR3 sequence: CATSRDGGQAGRSYTF. Written as DNA, the CDR3 is TGTGCCACCAGCAGAGATGGGGGACAGGCCGGTCGGAGCTACACCTTC.